Following are 20 T cell receptor beta chains from one sample sequenced in a study of regulatory T cells in long-lasting Graves disease. TCR beta libraries were built with iRepertoire HTBI primers and Arm-PCR of CDR3 regions. TCRdb itself ran the multiplex PCR reads through MiXCR, one entry per CDR3 protein. Of fewer than 400,000 distinct CDR3 sequences listed, roughly 20% were seen once; the top ten hold less than 25%. The time point: persistent/refractory GD, antithyroid drugs over 5 years with positive TRAb. With RNA extracted from PBMCs as input, the TCR library was made. Sequencing was performed on peripheral blood mononuclear cells (PBMCs), taken when the disease was refractory, from a patient treated with antithyroid drugs. All receptors come from a female donor with Graves disease.

The chain employs TRBV15 and TRBJ2-7; no firm D call. Germline V lookup: CDR1 LNHNV, CDR2 YYDKDF (reference sequence). V was clipped by 0 bases and J by 1 base, with 22 bases between them. The CDR3 is 19 residues long. The CDR3 coding sequence is TGTGCCACCAGCAGAGATCCCTTCCACATCGATGGAAGTTCCTACGAGCAGTACTTC. Its translation: CATSRDPFHIDGSSYEQYF.

This clonotype was found many times. This chain connects TRBV28 to TRBJ1-2; possibly TRBD1 for D (6 bases). CDR3 length equals 15 residues. The germline V and J ends were trimmed by 9 bases and 3 bases, with 20 bases remaining between them. The germline gives CDR1 MDHEN, CDR2 SYDVKM. CDR3 region: CASGMPQGVDYGYTF. The CDR3 nucleotides read TGTGCCAGTGGGATGCCACAGGGTGTTGACTATGGCTACACCTTC.

This clonotype was recorded many times. Written as DNA, the CDR3 is TGTGCCAGCAGTTTAGCGGGGGGACGCCGCAATCAGCCCCAGCATTTT. The encoded protein is CASSLAGGRRNQPQHF. V and J are TRBV12-3 or TRBV12-4 and TRBJ1-5; D perhaps matches TRBD1 (5 bases). CDR3 length: 16 amino acids. Deletions cut 0 bases from V and 2 bases from J, with 11 bases between.

This clonotype was found many times. The J gene is TRBJ1-2, the V gene TRBV7-2; no clear D. Trimming removed 1 base from V and 0 bases from J, with 6 bases in between. Germline loops: CDR1 SGHTA, CDR2 FQGNSA. The CDR3 loop spans 14 amino acids. The DNA for the CDR3 is TGTGCCAGCAGCTTAGAAGGGACTAACTATGGCTACACCTTC. Translating gives CASSLEGTNYGYTF.

Details on this clonotype: Being one base from a much bigger clone, this may be a read error. This chain connects TRBV12-5 to TRBJ2-7, with 7 bases identical to TRBD2. The CDR3 has 15 residues. Trimming cost V 6 bases and J 3 bases; bases outside gene matches: 11. From germline, CDR1 is LGHNT and CDR2 FRNRAP. The CDR3 DNA sequence: TGTGCTAGTGGAGGGGTTAGCGGGCTTAACTACGAGCAGTACTTC. Amino acid sequence: CASGGVSGLNYEQYF.

V usage is TRBV20-1 and J usage is TRBJ1-2; 10 bases map to TRBD1. CDR1 is DFQATT and CDR2 is SNEGSKA in the germline V gene (reference sequence). The CDR3 loop spans 12 amino acids. J gave up 6 bases and V 5 bases, and 3 bases lay outside the gene matches. Written as DNA, the CDR3 is TGCAGTGCTCCGGACAGGGGGAATGGCTACACCTTC. Translating it yields CSAPDRGNGYTF.

This chain connects TRBV5-6 to TRBJ1-2; D is unresolved. Trimming shortened V by 2 bases and J by 3 bases, and 5 bases separated the two germline ends. Germline CDR1 and CDR2: SGHDT and YYEEEE. The length of the CDR3 is 12 residues. The CDR3 reads CASSFLDYGYTF. CDR3 sequence (DNA): TGTGCCAGCAGCTTTTTGGACTATGGCTACACCTTC.

This chain links TRBV6-5 with TRBJ2-5; D may correspond to TRBD1 or TRBD2 (5 bases each). CDR3 length: 14 residues. Trimming pared 2 bases from V and 2 bases from J, leaving 9 bases between. Germline V CDR1 and CDR2: MNHEY, SVGAGI. The CDR3 bases are TGTGCCAGCAGTTACGTGGGACGGCAAGAGACCCAGTACTTC. Protein sequence: CASSYVGRQETQYF.

This clonotype was seen a few times. An end of the junction differs from the germline gene, which may be a read error. The rearrangement links TRBV6-5 to TRBJ2-2; tentative D call: TRBD1 (5 bases). Germline V CDR1 and CDR2: MNHEY, SVGAGI. The CDR3 totals 13 residues. The CDR3 DNA sequence: TGTGCCAGCAGTAACTCCCAGGGCGGGGAGCTGTTTTTT. Translation: CASSNSQGGELFF.

This clonotype was detected many times. This sequence joins TRBV28 and TRBJ1-1; unclear D gene. The CDR3 is 13 amino acids. Deletions cut 8 bases from V and 0 bases from J, with 10 bases between. CDR1 and CDR2 from the germline V gene are MDHEN and SYDVKM. For the CDR3, the DNA is TGTGCCAGCGGGTTACCGCTGAACACTGAAGCTTTCTTT. Translating it yields CASGLPLNTEAFF.

Remarks on this clonotype: At one of its ends the junction is not consistent with the germline gene, which may arise from a read error. The chain has TRBV30 and TRBJ2-7; no clear D. This CDR3 has 10 residues. Germline assignment: CDR1 GTSNPN and CDR2 SVGIG (reference sequence). As DNA, the CDR3 is TGCGAAGGCTCAATTGGGGAGCAGTACTTC. It encodes CEGSIGEQYF.

Of note for this clonotype: A far larger clone is off by one base, so a read error is likely. CDR3 loop: CASSPRGTRDRMYYEQYF. In nucleotides, the CDR3 is TGTGCCAGCAGCCCTAGAGGAACCCGGGACAGGATGTACTACGAGCAGTACTTC. The chain has TRBV2 and TRBJ2-7, with 8 bases fitting TRBD1. Germline V CDR1 and CDR2: SNHLY, FYNNEI. The ends lost 6 bases at V and 3 bases at J; junction bases unmatched: 19. The CDR3 has 18 residues. Combining the CDR3 with reference TRBV2 and TRBJ2-7 gives the whole variable domain EPEVTQTPSHQVTQMGQEVILRCVPISNHLYFYWYRQILGQKVEFLVSFYNNEISEKSEIFDDQFSVERPDGSNFTLKIRSTKLEDSAMYFCASSPRGTRDRMYYEQYFGPGTRLTVT.

The table lists this clonotype with many counts. The V and J genes are TRBV6-2 or TRBV6-3 and TRBJ1-1, with D unresolved. The CDR3 covers 15 residues. Germline CDR1 and CDR2: MNHEY and SVGEGT. V was clipped by 2 bases and J by 0 bases, with 10 bases between them. The CDR3 region is CASSYIRIMNTEAFF. In DNA, the CDR3 is TGTGCCAGCAGTTACATCCGTATTATGAACACTGAAGCTTTCTTT.

This clonotype was seen a single time. Being one base from a much bigger clone, this may be a read error. J is TRBJ2-7 and V is TRBV6-1; perhaps TRBD1 as D (6 bases). Trimming pared 4 bases from V and 7 bases from J, leaving 17 bases between. This CDR3 has 14 amino acids. Germline CDR1 reads MNHNS; CDR2 reads SASEGT. The CDR3 bases are TGTGCCAGCAGTGTGGACTGGACAGTGGGTGAGCAGTACTTC. It codes for CASSVDWTVGEQYF.

The rearrangement joins TRBV7-2 to TRBJ2-3; D call uncertain. Between the trimmed V and J ends, which lost 5 bases and 1 base, there was a span of 10 bases. CDR1 SGHTA and CDR2 FQGNSA come from the germline V gene. This CDR3 is built from 14 residues. The CDR3 loop is CASSLNPGTDTQYF. The CDR3 nucleotides are TGTGCCAGCAGCCTCAACCCGGGCACAGATACGCAGTATTTT.

Concerning this clonotype: Given a much more abundant clone one base away, this may be a read error. The J gene is TRBJ1-5, the V gene TRBV28; TRBD1 might be the D (6 bases). The germline V gene encodes CDR1 MDHEN and CDR2 SYDVKM. The CDR3 length is 15 residues. CDR3 coding DNA: TGTGTCAGCAGTTTTTCTAGGACAGCGAATCAGCCCCAGCATTTT. Its translation is CVSSFSRTANQPQHF.

This clonotype was recorded a few times. At one boundary the junction diverges from the germline segment, which might be a read error. This chain connects TRBV20-1 to TRBJ2-7; 7 bases fit TRBD2. The V gene's germline CDR1 is DFQATT and CDR2 SNEGSKA (reference sequence). This CDR3 comprises 15 residues. CDR3 region: CSARDGASGRDEQCF. The CDR3 DNA follows: TGCAGTGCTAGAGATGGGGCTAGCGGCCGCGACGAGCAGTGCTTC.

This clonotype showed up just a few times. This chain uses TRBV29-1 with TRBJ2-7; D possibly matches TRBD1 or TRBD2 (6 bases each). CDR3 length: 14 residues. Trimming pared 6 bases from V and 3 bases from J, leaving 18 bases between. Per the germline V gene, CDR1 is SQVTM and CDR2 is ANQGSEA. The CDR3 region is CSVMGRGRHYEQYF. Written as DNA, the CDR3 is TGCAGCGTGATGGGTCGGGGGCGTCACTACGAGCAGTACTTC.

Here the CDR3 reads CASSFPGEEETQYF. In nucleotides, the CDR3 is TGTGCCAGCAGCTTTCCAGGGGAGGAGGAGACCCAGTACTTC. The chain combines TRBV7-9 with TRBJ2-5, with D possibly called TRBD1 or TRBD2 (6 bases each). Trimming cost V 3 bases and J 5 bases, with 13 bases left between them. CDR3 size: 14 residues. CDR1 SEHNR and CDR2 FQNEAQ come from the germline V gene (reference sequence).

The CDR3 DNA sequence: TGCAGTGCAACCGCTTTGCGGGAGGGCCGCGAGACCCAGTACTTC. Encoded protein: CSATALREGRETQYF. This chain joins TRBV20-1 and TRBJ2-5, with 9 bases identical to TRBD2. The CDR3 covers 15 residues. With V trimmed by 6 bases and J by 5 bases, 13 bases remained unmatched. Per germline, CDR1 DFQATT and CDR2 SNEGSKA (reference sequence).